This passage covers 23 T cell receptor beta chains from one sample sequenced in a study of shared clonotypes between healthy human individuals (dated by TCRdb to 2020 to 2022). Library generation was performed with the immunoSEQ multiplex PCR assay. As stored in TCRdb, this immuneACCESS dataset retains in-frame rearrangements with V and J assigned. A fraction of the clones does not appear; measured against another copy, unresolved V genes explain less than half of the discrepancy, and the remainder lacks a known reason. This sample gives 760,000 or so clones in total; roughly 96% of them show up just once. Less than 0.25% of the sample rests with the top ten. CD8 naive samples were obtained by positive selection for CCR7 among CD45RO-negative cells, yielding a CD45RA+CCR7+ population from which TemRA cells were excluded. Sequencing was done on a sample of naive CD8+ T cells sorted from blood. The sample's cell subset or site label, decoded: CD45RA+CCR7+. All receptors come from a man aged 25 to 40 in good health.

This clone was seen more than once but under ten times. J is TRBJ2-1 and V is TRBV27; TRBD2 aligns across 10 bases. The CDR3 runs 18 residues. V gave up 2 bases and J gave up 5 bases; unmatched junction bases: 12. Looked up from germline, CDR1 is MNHEY and CDR2 is SMNVEV (reference sequence). The CDR3 spells CASSLLLTTSGDNNEQFF. CDR3 in DNA: TGTGCCAGCAGTTTACTTCTTACTACTAGCGGGGATAACAATGAGCAGTTCTTC.

The chain joins TRBV15 to TRBJ2-7; D gene ambiguous. Trimming left V 0 bases short and J 0 bases short, with 6 bases between. Germline V gives CDR1 LNHNV, CDR2 YYDKDF (reference sequence). The CDR3 loop spans 14 amino acids. CDR3 nucleotides: TGTGCCACCAGCAGAGATTGGGTCTCCTACGAGCAGTACTTC. It encodes CATSRDWVSYEQYF. The variable domain in full, with the rest retrieved from reference TRBV15 and TRBJ2-7, is DAMVIQNPRYQVTQFGKPVTLSCSQTLNHNVMYWYQQKSSQAPKLLFHYYDKDFNNEADTPDNFQSRRPNTSFCFLDIRSPGLGDTAMYLCATSRDWVSYEQYFGPGTRLTVT.

The gene calls are TRBV27 and TRBJ2-2, with D unresolved. Germline loops: CDR1 MNHEY, CDR2 SMNVEV (reference sequence). CDR3 length: 13 residues. Trimming took 5 bases from V and 4 from J, leaving 8 bases between them. The CDR3 region has the DNA TGTGCCAGCAGTATCCTCGGCACCGGGGAGCTGTTTTTT. Residues: CASSILGTGELFF.

The chain uses TRBV6-5 and TRBJ2-5, with TRBD2 matching over 10 bases. The CDR3 is 15 residues long. The germline CDR1 and CDR2 sequences are MNHEY and SVGAGI. The V segment lost 2 bases and the J segment 4 bases; nucleotides outside the gene matches: 4. As DNA, the CDR3 is TGTGCCAGCAGTTACACTAGCGGGATCCTAGAGACCCAGTACTTC. The encoded protein is CASSYTSGILETQYF.

The chain has TRBV9 and TRBJ2-1; D is undetermined. The V gene lost 0 bases and the J gene lost 2 bases, with 15 bases spanning the gap. The length of the CDR3 is 17 residues. Germline V lookup: CDR1 SGDLS, CDR2 YYNGEE. The DNA of the CDR3 is TGTGCCAGCAGCGTAGAATCTGGGCCTAGGGCCTACAATGAGCAGTTCTTC. It codes for CASSVESGPRAYNEQFF. Looking up the rest from reference TRBV9 and TRBJ2-1 gives the full variable domain: DSGVTQTPKHLITATGQRVTLRCSPRSGDLSVYWYQQSLDQGLQFLIQYYNGEERAKGNILERFSAQQFPDLHSELNLSSLELGDSALYFCASSVESGPRAYNEQFFGPGTRLTVL.

This chain links TRBV6-5 with TRBJ1-2; D not resolved. Deletions cut 6 bases from V and 4 bases from J, with 18 bases between. This CDR3 is 15 amino acids long. Germline V gene lookup returns CDR1 MNHEY and CDR2 SVGAGI. Here the CDR3 DNA reads TGTGCCAGCAGCCCCCAAATGGTAGGGATCTATGGCTACACCTTC. This codes for CASSPQMVGIYGYTF.

V and J are TRBV7-9 and TRBJ2-7; TRBD2 might be the D (6 bases). Germline CDR1 SEHNR, CDR2 FQNEAQ (reference sequence). The CDR3 totals 14 residues. Trimming removed 0 bases from V and 4 bases from J, with 10 bases in between. In DNA form, the CDR3 reads TGTGCCAGCAGCTTAGCGGTCCGGGAGTACGAGCAGTACTTC. It translates to CASSLAVREYEQYF.

V and J are TRBV30 and TRBJ2-1; the D is unclear. The germline gives CDR1 GTSNPN, CDR2 SVGIG (reference sequence). The CDR3 loop spans 12 amino acids. The V end lost 0 bases, the J end lost 13 bases, and 13 bases lay between the germline ends. Written as DNA, the CDR3 is TGTGCCTGGAGTGTAGGAGTCGGCCTTCAGTTCTTC. Protein: CAWSVGVGLQFF. The entire variable domain, with the rest obtained from reference TRBV30 and TRBJ2-1, is as follows: SQTIHQWPATLVQPVGSPLSLECTVEGTSNPNLYWYRQAAGRGLQLLFYSVGIGQISSEVPQNLSASRPQDRQFILSSKKLLLSDSGFYLCAWSVGVGLQFFGPGTRLTVL.

To note about this clone: An end of the junction differs from the germline gene, which may be a read error. This chain's CDR3 is CASSPGLATQEIQYF. As DNA, the CDR3 is TGTGCCAGCAGCCCGGGCCTGGCAACGCAAGAGATCCAGTACTTC. The chain recombines TRBV7-9 with TRBJ2-5; no clear D gene. Germline loops: CDR1 SEHNR, CDR2 FQNEAQ (reference sequence). The CDR3 runs 15 residues.

This chain uses TRBV28 with TRBJ1-1; tentatively, D is TRBD1 (6 bases). Trimming removed 4 bases at V and 11 bases at J, with 20 bases between. The CDR3 has 14 residues. In germline, CDR1 is MDHEN, CDR2 SYDVKM. The CDR3 protein is CASSSRGGLGTAFF. Here the CDR3 DNA reads TGTGCCAGCAGTTCTCGAGGGGGGTTAGGTACGGCTTTCTTT.

This chain connects TRBV9 to TRBJ1-2; D possibly corresponds to TRBD1 (6 bases). The CDR3 has 14 amino acids. The V and J ends lost 3 bases and 4 bases respectively, with 13 bases between them. Germline loops: CDR1 SGDLS, CDR2 YYNGEE. CDR3 sequence (DNA): TGTGCCAGCAGCGCGGACAGCTATAGCTATGGCTACACCTTC. This gives the protein CASSADSYSYGYTF.

The V and J genes are TRBV5-5 and TRBJ1-2; TRBD1 matches 7 bases. The CDR3 spans 13 residues. The germline V gene has CDR1 SGHKS and CDR2 YYEKEE (reference sequence). Unmatched junction bases numbered 3, after V lost 4 bases and J lost 3 bases. The CDR3 DNA sequence: TGTGCCAGCAGCCTTGACAGGGACTATGGCTACACCTTC. Encoded protein: CASSLDRDYGYTF.

The J gene is TRBJ2-7, the V gene TRBV7-9; D is unclear. Trimming stripped 4 bases from V and 2 bases from J, with 15 bases between. The germline CDR1 and CDR2 sequences are SEHNR and FQNEAQ (reference sequence). The CDR3 runs to 15 residues. DNA for the CDR3: TGTGCCAGCAGCTCCGCAAGACGGTCAACCTACGAGCAGTACTTC. Amino acid sequence: CASSSARRSTYEQYF.

For the CDR3, the DNA is TGTGCCAGCAGCTCCGTTGGCACGAACACTGAAGCTTTCTTT. It yields the protein CASSSVGTNTEAFF. V is TRBV11-2 and J is TRBJ1-1; no definite D call. The germline gives CDR1 SGHAT, CDR2 FQNNGV. The CDR3 spans 14 residues. The V and J ends lost 4 bases and 1 base respectively, with 10 bases between them.

This chain joins TRBV5-1 and TRBJ2-7, with D perhaps matching TRBD2 (5 bases). The germline CDR1 and CDR2 sequences are SGHRS and YFSETQ. V was clipped by 2 bases and J by 6 bases, with 15 bases between them. The CDR3 extends over 14 amino acids. The DNA for the CDR3 is TGCGCCAGCAGCTTTACCGATGGAGGCTTCGAGCAGTACTTC. Translation: CASSFTDGGFEQYF. The full variable domain, its missing parts supplied by reference TRBV5-1 and TRBJ2-7, is KAGVTQTPRYLIKTRGQQVTLSCSPISGHRSVSWYQQTPGQGLQFLFEYFSETQRNKGNFPGRFSGRQFSNSRSEMNVSTLELGDSALYLCASSFTDGGFEQYFGPGTRLTVT.

This clone was counted a few times. The chain joins TRBV18 to TRBJ2-1; 8 bases line up with TRBD2. Germline trimming cut 5 bases from V and 5 bases from J; bases unmatched to any gene: 5. Germline loops: CDR1 KGHSH, CDR2 LQKENI. The CDR3 contains 14 residues. CDR3 sequence reads: CASSKTREDNEQFF. The CDR3 DNA is TGTGCCAGCTCAAAAACGCGGGAGGACAATGAGCAGTTCTTC.

The V and J genes are TRBV7-9 and TRBJ2-7, with D possibly matching TRBD1 (5 bases). The V gene lost 2 bases and the J gene lost 3 bases, with 8 bases spanning the gap. The CDR3 extends over 13 amino acids. Germline V gene sequence: CDR1 SEHNR, CDR2 FQNEAQ (reference sequence). The CDR3 bases are TGTGCCAGCAGCTTACATGACAGCTACGAGCAGTACTTC. Protein: CASSLHDSYEQYF.

The rearrangement links TRBV5-6 to TRBJ2-5; TRBD2 aligns across 7 bases. The length of the CDR3 is 16 residues. With 1 base clipped from V and 0 bases from J, the junction kept 6 bases outside the gene matches. Germline V gene data show CDR1 as SGHDT and CDR2 as YYEEEE. The CDR3 bases are TGTGCCAGCAGCTTGAAGCTAGCGGAGTACCAAGAGACCCAGTACTTC. It specifies CASSLKLAEYQETQYF. Combining the CDR3 with reference TRBV5-6 and TRBJ2-5 gives the whole variable domain DAGVTQSPTHLIKTRGQQVTLRCSPKSGHDTVSWYQQALGQGPQFIFQYYEEEERQRGNFPDRFSGHQFPNYSSELNVNALLLGDSALYLCASSLKLAEYQETQYFGPGTRLLVL.

The chain couples TRBV29-1 to TRBJ1-2; possible D gene TRBD1, 6 bases. CDR1 and CDR2 from the germline V gene are SQVTM and ANQGSEA. The CDR3 covers 16 residues. Trimming cost V 3 bases and J 1 base, with 18 bases left between them. CDR3 protein: CSVEGRDRTYNYGYTF. The CDR3 DNA follows: TGCAGCGTTGAGGGTCGCGACAGGACCTATAACTATGGCTACACCTTC.

V usage is TRBV11-2 and J usage is TRBJ2-5; tentative D call: TRBD2 (6 bases). Germline loops: CDR1 SGHAT, CDR2 FQNNGV. This CDR3 region has 15 residues. The V end lost 5 bases, the J end lost 2 bases, and 15 bases lay between the germline ends. CDR3 amino acids: CASSAQRGSQETQYF. CDR3 nucleotide sequence: TGTGCCAGCAGCGCACAACGGGGGAGTCAAGAGACCCAGTACTTC.

J is TRBJ1-2 and V is TRBV2, with TRBD1 as a possible D gene (5 bases). Germline-derived CDR1 and CDR2 are SNHLY and FYNNEI. The CDR3 spans 11 residues. Trimming pared 10 bases from V and 3 bases from J, leaving 9 bases between. The CDR3 nucleotides read TGTGCCAACCTAGGGGACTATGGCTACACCTTC. It translates to CANLGDYGYTF. Based on the CDR3 plus reference TRBV2 and TRBJ1-2, the full variable domain is EPEVTQTPSHQVTQMGQEVILRCVPISNHLYFYWYRQILGQKVEFLVSFYNNEISEKSEIFDDQFSVERPDGSNFTLKIRSTKLEDSAMYFCANLGDYGYTFGSGTRLTVV.

V is TRBV2 and J is TRBJ1-5; D is undetermined. Trimming shortened V by 5 bases and J by 4 bases, and 9 bases separated the two germline ends. Germline CDR1 reads SNHLY; CDR2 reads FYNNEI. The CDR3 sequence is 13 residues long. In DNA form, the CDR3 reads TGTGCCAGCAGTTTACCCCGGAATCAGCCCCAGCATTTT. This gives the protein CASSLPRNQPQHF.

This clone was observed once. This chain uses TRBV29-1 with TRBJ2-7, with a weak D call TRBD1 (6 bases). The CDR3 totals 13 residues. V lost 4 bases, J lost 4 bases, and 14 bases lay in between. The germline gives CDR1 SQVTM, CDR2 ANQGSEA. CDR3 nucleotide sequence: TGCAGCGTTGCGTTGACAGGAGTTTACGAGCAGTACTTC. As protein: CSVALTGVYEQYF.